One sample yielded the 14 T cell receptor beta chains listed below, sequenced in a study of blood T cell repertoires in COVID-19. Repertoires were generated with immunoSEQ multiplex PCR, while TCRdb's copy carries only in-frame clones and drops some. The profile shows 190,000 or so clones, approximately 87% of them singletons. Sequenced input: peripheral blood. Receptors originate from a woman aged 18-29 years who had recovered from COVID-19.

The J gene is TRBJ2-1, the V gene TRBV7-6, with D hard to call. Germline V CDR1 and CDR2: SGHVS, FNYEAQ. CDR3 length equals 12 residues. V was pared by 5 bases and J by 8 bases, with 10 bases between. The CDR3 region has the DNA TGTGCCAGCAGCACAGACACGGATGAGCAGTTCTTC. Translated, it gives CASSTDTDEQFF.

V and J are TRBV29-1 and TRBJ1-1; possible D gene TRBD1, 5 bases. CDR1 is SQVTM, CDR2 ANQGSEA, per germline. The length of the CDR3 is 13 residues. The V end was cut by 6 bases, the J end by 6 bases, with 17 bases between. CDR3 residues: CSVSGRRGPEAFF. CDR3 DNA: TGCAGCGTGTCGGGACGGCGGGGCCCTGAAGCTTTCTTT.

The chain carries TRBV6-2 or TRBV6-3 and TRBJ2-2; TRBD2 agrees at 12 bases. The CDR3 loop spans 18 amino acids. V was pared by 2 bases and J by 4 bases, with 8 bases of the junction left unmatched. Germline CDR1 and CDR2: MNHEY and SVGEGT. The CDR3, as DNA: TGTGCCAGCAGTTACGGACTAGCGGGGCCTCGCGGCACCGGGGAGCTGTTTTTT. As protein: CASSYGLAGPRGTGELFF.

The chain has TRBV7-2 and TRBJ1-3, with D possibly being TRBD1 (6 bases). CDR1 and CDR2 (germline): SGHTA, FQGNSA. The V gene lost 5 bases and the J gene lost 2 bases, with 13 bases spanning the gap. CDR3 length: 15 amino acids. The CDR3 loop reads CASSAQGPPGNTIYF. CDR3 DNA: TGTGCCAGCAGCGCGCAGGGGCCCCCTGGAAACACCATATATTTT.

CDR3 bases: TGTGCCAGCAGGAATTGGGGGGGGGAGGAGACCCAGTACTTC. Translated, it gives CASRNWGGEETQYF. This chain uses TRBV2 with TRBJ2-5; the match to TRBD2 covers 7 bases. The CDR3 length is 14 residues. Germline CDR1 SNHLY, CDR2 FYNNEI. Trimming removed 6 bases from V and 5 bases from J; junction bases left unmatched: 9.

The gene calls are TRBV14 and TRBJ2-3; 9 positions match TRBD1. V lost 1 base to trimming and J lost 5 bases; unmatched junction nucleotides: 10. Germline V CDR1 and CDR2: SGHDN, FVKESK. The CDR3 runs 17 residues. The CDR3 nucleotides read TGTGCCAGCAGCCAAGCCCTAGGGACAGGGCTCGTAGATACGCAGTATTTT. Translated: CASSQALGTGLVDTQYF.

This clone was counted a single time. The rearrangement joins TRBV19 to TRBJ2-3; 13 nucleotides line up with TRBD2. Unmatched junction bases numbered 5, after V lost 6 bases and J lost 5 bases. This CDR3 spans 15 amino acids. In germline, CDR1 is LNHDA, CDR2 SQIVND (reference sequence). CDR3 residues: CASRLAGGPIDTQYF. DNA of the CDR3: TGTGCCAGTAGACTAGCGGGGGGGCCAATAGATACGCAGTATTTT.

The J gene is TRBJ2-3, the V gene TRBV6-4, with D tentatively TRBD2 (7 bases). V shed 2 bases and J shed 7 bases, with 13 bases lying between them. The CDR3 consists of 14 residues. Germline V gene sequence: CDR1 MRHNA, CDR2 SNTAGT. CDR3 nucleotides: TGTGCCAGCAGTGACAGGGGGGGAACAAATACGCAGTATTTT. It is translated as CASSDRGGTNTQYF.

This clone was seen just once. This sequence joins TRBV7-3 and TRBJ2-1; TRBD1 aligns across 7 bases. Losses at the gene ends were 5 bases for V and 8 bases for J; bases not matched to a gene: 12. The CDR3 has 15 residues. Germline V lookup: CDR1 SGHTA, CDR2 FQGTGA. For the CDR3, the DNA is TGTGCCAGCAGCCCCACTAGGGGGCGGACGGATGAGCAGTTCTTC. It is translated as CASSPTRGRTDEQFF.

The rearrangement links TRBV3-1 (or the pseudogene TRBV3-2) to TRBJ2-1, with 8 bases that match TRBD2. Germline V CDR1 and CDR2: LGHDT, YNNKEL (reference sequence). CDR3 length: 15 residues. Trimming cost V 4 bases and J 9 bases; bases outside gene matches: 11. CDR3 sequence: CASSPSSGGGTEQFF. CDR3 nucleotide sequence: TGTGCCAGCAGCCCAAGCTCGGGGGGGGGCACTGAGCAGTTCTTC.

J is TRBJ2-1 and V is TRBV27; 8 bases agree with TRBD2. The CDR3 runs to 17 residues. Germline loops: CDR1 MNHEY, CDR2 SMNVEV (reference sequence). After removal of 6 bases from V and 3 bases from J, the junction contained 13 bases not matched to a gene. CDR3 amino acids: CASSQVSEAGVYNEQFF. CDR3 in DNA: TGTGCCAGCAGCCAAGTTTCGGAAGCGGGAGTCTACAATGAGCAGTTCTTC.

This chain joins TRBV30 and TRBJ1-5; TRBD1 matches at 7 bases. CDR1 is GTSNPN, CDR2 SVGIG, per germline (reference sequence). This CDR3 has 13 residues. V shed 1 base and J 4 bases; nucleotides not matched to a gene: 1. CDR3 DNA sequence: TGTGCCTGGAGTGGACAGGGAAATCAGCCCCAGCATTTT. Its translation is CAWSGQGNQPQHF.

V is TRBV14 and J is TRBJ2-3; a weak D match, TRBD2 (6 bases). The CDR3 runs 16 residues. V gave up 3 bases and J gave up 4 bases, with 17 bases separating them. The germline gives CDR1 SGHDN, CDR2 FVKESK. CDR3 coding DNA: TGTGCCAGCAGCCAGGGGAGGACCAGTCTATCAGATACGCAGTATTTT. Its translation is CASSQGRTSLSDTQYF. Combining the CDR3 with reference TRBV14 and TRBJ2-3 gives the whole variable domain EAGVTQFPSHSVIEKGQTVTLRCDPISGHDNLYWYRRVMGKEIKFLLHFVKESKQDESGMPNNRFLAERTGGTYSTLKVQPAELEDSGVYFCASSQGRTSLSDTQYFGPGTRLTVL.

This CDR3 reads CASSSRGVGYNEQFF. The CDR3 DNA reads TGTGCCAGCAGTTCCCGGGGGGTCGGCTACAATGAGCAGTTCTTC. The V call is TRBV6-5, the J call TRBJ2-1; 7 positions match TRBD2. Germline V gene lookup returns CDR1 MNHEY and CDR2 SVGAGI. This CDR3 spans 15 amino acids. The V and J ends lost 4 bases and 3 bases, in that order; junction bases with no gene match: 6.